This T cell receptor (beta chain) was documented in a study of blood T cell repertoires in COVID-19 (dated by TCRdb to between 2020 and 2021). At the level of the whole study: The collaborator samples originated in the United States, Italy and Spain and spanned the acute and convalescent phases of COVID-19. The prospective study material was composed of cDNA or gDNA derived from T cells, B-cell-depleted T cells, or PBMCs. Subjects who had been exposed to COVID-19, were actively infected with it, or had recovered from it provided the deeply sampled blood TCRbeta repertoires that made up the dataset. The repertoires were released in a freely available public database meant as a resource for research on the immune response to SARS-CoV-2. The samples were drawn from the first 160 participants of the ongoing ImmuneRACE study and from under 1,500 subjects provided by 6 global collaborators. The sample metadata nearly always contained a de-identified subject ID, COVID-19 status, age in years and sex. Where available, HLA class I and class II types were taken from metadata supplied by the sample provider and were not determined by assay-based typing. Overall study outcomes, separate from this receptor: The amount of clinical and demographic metadata varied by source and participant and was provided uncurated.

TCRbeta CDR3 regions were amplified from genomic DNA using the immunoSEQ Assay, a bias-controlled multiplex PCR. The authors' pipeline ran thus. The number of nucleated cells in each sample was estimated from the amplification of reference gene primers within the assay. To quantify the absolute abundance of each unique TCRbeta CDR3 rearrangement, sequence reads were collapsed and filtered. For each sample, productive Simpson clonality was calculated as the square root of Simpson's diversity index over productive rearrangements. TCRdb carries this immuneACCESS record with in-frame sequences only. Its versions omit some clonotypes, under half of them owing to an unresolved V gene in the studies checked, with the rest unexplained. V, J and clone size derive from that table, while D and trimming were established from the DNA sequence. This sample has about 140,000 clones in its table, and 84% of those were observed once. Clones ranked in the top ten supply under 2% of the sample.

Regarding this clone: Its antigen is not yet known. Base qualities are not recorded, but no much larger clone differs from it by a single base.

Enrolling through a virtual design, the prospective study's participants ranged in age from roughly 18 to 89 years and lived across roughly 23 United States geographic areas. Cohort assignment in the prospective study relied on participant-reported clinical history from a screening survey and a study questionnaire. A participant counted as exposed if, within 2 weeks of entering the study, that participant had been in contact with someone who had a PCR-confirmed or clinician-diagnosed COVID-19 case. Mobile phlebotomists in the prospective study collected whole blood, serum and a nasopharyngeal or oropharyngeal swab from every participant. Additional blood draws and questionnaires over a roughly two-month period could optionally be provided by prospective study participants. Blood samples from the prospective study were shipped frozen or at room temperature prior to DNA extraction. Sequences MNHEY (CDR1) and SMNVEV (CDR2) are obtained from the germline V gene (reference sequence). The CDR3 has 20 amino acids, counting the end cysteine and phenylalanine. Only the CDR3 part of the read is kept: 60 bases, read in frame from the first base. Trimming accounts for 5 bases at V and 4 bases at J, while the number of junction bases matched to no gene is 20.

The sequencing sample was made of PBMCs or T cells enriched from blood (not recorded which). This sequence uses TRBV27 and TRBJ1-4; 9 of the junction bases match TRBD1. The TCR sequence derives from a woman between 18 and 29 years old who had been exposed to COVID-19. For the CDR3, the sequence is CASSAYPPGTGRKRNEKLFF. The nucleotide sequence is given as TGTGCCAGCAGTGCCTACCCCCCTGGGACAGGGCGGAAACGTAATGAAAAACTGTTTTTT.